This T cell receptor (beta chain) was found in a study of cytomegalovirus exposure and HLA in healthy donors. Across the whole study: Some 85 million unique TCRs, all from HLA-typed donors, were included in an early release of the data.

The study's findings and limits: Per a later analysis, 15,000 to 20,000 TCR beta sequences showed association with HLA alleles at 0.05 false discovery rate.

To note about this clone: The antigen is not known.

The germline V gene has CDR1 MNHEY and CDR2 SMNVEV (reference sequence). Germline trimming cut 6 bases from V and 5 bases from J; bases unmatched to any gene: 8. CDR3 length: 16 residues. The study ran its PCR with 60 Vbeta and 13 Jbeta primers. Assay used: immunoSEQ multiplex PCR; TCRdb lists only in-frame clones, some missing. The repertoire holds under 90,000 clones, around 75% seen once, with approximately 2.3% in the top ten. Donors counted as nominally healthy when sampled, yet unrecorded immune exposures were likely. The chain employs TRBV27 and TRBJ2-1; 12 bases align to TRBD1. This TCR came from a man in his forties or fifties in good health and CMV-seronegative. The material sequenced was PBMCs. CDR3 sequence reads: CASSPPGTGGNNEQFF. For the CDR3, the DNA is TGTGCCAGCAGCCCCCCCGGGACAGGGGGCAACAATGAGCAGTTCTTC.